This paragraph reports one T cell receptor beta chain. What it binds is unknown. The sample comes from a study of shared clonotypes between healthy human individuals. The study, taken as a whole, reports: Clonotypes shared by all four sorted-subset donors had higher generation probabilities than non-shared clonotypes.

V lost 6 bases and J 3 bases, leaving 14 bases between the germline ends. The germline V gene encodes CDR1 MRHNA and CDR2 SNTAGT. CDR3 length: 15 residues. The assay was immunoSEQ multiplex PCR, and TCRdb's table has in-frame clones only and misses some. The table lists about 300,000 clones, less than 85% of them singletons, with 10% in the top ten. The sequenced material came from memory CD4+ T cells sorted from blood. Subset reported: CD45RA-negative fraction. The V gene is TRBV6-4, the J gene TRBJ1-4; the D is unclear. The clonotype was recovered from a man younger than 40 in good health. The chain's CDR3 is CASRRTRKPNEKLFF. DNA of the CDR3: TGTGCCAGCAGGCGAACTCGTAAACCTAATGAAAAACTGTTTTTT.